Listed here are 32 T cell receptor beta chains from one sample, sequenced in a study of T cells in Graves' hyperthyroidism and ophthalmopathy (dated by TCRdb to about 2019). The library was generated by multiplex PCR. The sequencer listed for this sample is Illumina HiSeq 2000. The TCR beta CDR3 regions were amplified from the RNA transcripts. A first-round RT-PCR of the TCR CDR3 used the HTBI primer set with the Qiagen OneStep RT-PCR kit. In-frame beta chains were kept once TCRdb had trimmed the public reads at Q25 with fastp and called clones with MiXCR. Every CDR3 protein is listed once, alongside the most common genes and DNA of its rows. Here the sample has hundreds of thousands of distinct CDR3 sequences; roughly 15% occur a single time. The ten most abundant clones make up about 3.9% of the sample. The sample was blood. The receptors come from a woman in her forties with Graves' ophthalmopathy.

For this clonotype: One end of the junction is discordant with germline, which a read error may explain. The chain has TRBV19 and TRBJ1-1; D not resolved. CDR3 size: 15 residues. Germline loops: CDR1 LNHDA, CDR2 SQIVND (reference sequence). CDR3 sequence reads: CASSIARTANTEALF. In DNA, the CDR3 is TGTGCCAGTAGTATAGCCCGGACGGCTAACACTGAAGCTCTCTTT.

The J gene is TRBJ2-7, the V gene TRBV4-2; 12 bases fit TRBD1. Germline V gene sequence: CDR1 LGHNA, CDR2 YNFKEQ. This CDR3 has 15 residues. The junction had 6 bases not matched to a gene; V was cut back by 3 bases and J by 6 bases. The CDR3 loop reads CASSQTGTGGIEQYF. CDR3 nucleotide sequence: TGTGCCAGCAGCCAGACCGGGACAGGGGGCATCGAGCAGTACTTC.

The sample holds many counts of this clonotype. The chain combines TRBV27 with TRBJ1-5; D is ambiguous. V was shortened by 3 bases and J by 2 bases, with 17 bases between the two germline ends. The CDR3 runs 17 residues. From germline, CDR1 is MNHEY and CDR2 SMNVEV (reference sequence). For the CDR3, the DNA is TGTGCCAGCAGTTTCGGGCCACCAGGTAGAGGCAATCAGCCCCAGCATTTT. Translated: CASSFGPPGRGNQPQHF.

This clonotype occurred many times. This rearrangement joins TRBV20-1 to TRBJ2-5; D ambiguous. The CDR3 spans 12 residues. Germline V gene sequence: CDR1 DFQATT, CDR2 SNEGSKA (reference sequence). Trimming took 4 bases from V and 2 from J, leaving 8 bases between them. The CDR3 DNA follows: TGCAGTGCTACTAGGGCTCAAGAGACCCAGTACTTC. This sequence encodes CSATRAQETQYF.

The chain recombines TRBV28 with TRBJ1-2; D is perhaps TRBD1 (6 bases). V was pared by 5 bases and J by 6 bases, with 16 bases between. The CDR3 covers 14 residues. Germline-derived CDR1 and CDR2 are MDHEN and SYDVKM. In DNA, the CDR3 is TGTGCCAGCAGTACTGGACAGCTTCCAGATGGCTACACCTTC. Translating gives CASSTGQLPDGYTF.

Only a few counts were recorded for this clonotype. V is TRBV29-1 and J is TRBJ1-2, with D maybe TRBD1 (5 bases). The CDR3 loop spans 11 amino acids. Germline-derived CDR1 and CDR2 are SQVTM and ANQGSEA. V lost 4 bases to trimming and J lost 4 bases, with 7 bases between them. The CDR3 loop reads CSVGDLYGYTF. CDR3 DNA: TGCAGCGTTGGGGACCTCTATGGCTACACCTTC.

This clonotype was recorded many times. The chain couples TRBV28 to TRBJ2-7, with TRBD1 identical over 7 bases. The V and J ends lost 5 bases and 4 bases, in that order; junction bases with no gene match: 11. This CDR3 has 15 residues. The V gene's germline CDR1 is MDHEN and CDR2 SYDVKM. The CDR3 DNA follows: TGTGCCAGCAGTACCCCCGATAGGGGGCATTACGAGCAGTACTTC. Translated, it gives CASSTPDRGHYEQYF. Drawing the rest from reference TRBV28 and TRBJ2-7, the complete variable domain is DVKVTQSSRYLVKRTGEKVFLECVQDMDHENMFWYRQDPGLGLRLIYFSYDVKMKEKGDIPEGYSVSREKKERFSLILESASTNQTSMYLCASSTPDRGHYEQYFGPGTRLTVT.

Many counts were recorded for this clonotype. The genes are TRBV12-5 and TRBJ1-2; D may be TRBD1 (6 bases). Trimming stripped 3 bases from V and 3 bases from J, with 14 bases between. The CDR3 is 15 residues long. Germline CDR1 is LGHNT and CDR2 is FRNRAP. This CDR3 is CASGLGTGSDYGYTF. CDR3 DNA sequence: TGTGCTAGTGGTTTAGGCACAGGGTCGGACTATGGCTACACCTTC.

This clonotype was recorded at least ten times. The chain couples TRBV12-3 or TRBV12-4 to TRBJ2-7; 7 positions match TRBD1. V shed 2 bases, J shed 6 bases, and the junction held 10 bases outside the gene matches. CDR3 length: 15 amino acids. CDR3 in DNA: TGTGCCAGCAGTTTACGCGGCGACAGGGTCCCCGAGCAGTACTTC. This gives the protein CASSLRGDRVPEQYF.

In this sample, this clonotype turned up many times. An end of the junction does not agree with germline; a read error may underlie this. This chain joins TRBV4-1 and TRBJ2-7; TRBD1 matches 8 bases. The CDR3 length is 14 residues. Germline CDR1 reads MGHRA; CDR2 reads YSYEKL. CDR3 protein: CASSQEDRAYEQYF. The CDR3 DNA is TGTGCCAGCAGCCAAGAGGACAGGGCGTACGAGCAGTACTTC.

This clonotype occurred many times. The chain has TRBV6-1 and TRBJ2-7; D uncertain. Trimming pared 3 bases from V and 0 bases from J, leaving 6 bases between. The germline V gene encodes CDR1 MNHNS and CDR2 SASEGT. The CDR3 extends over 13 amino acids. The CDR3 bases are TGTGCCAGCAGTGAGGTATCCTCCTACGAGCAGTACTTC. Translating it yields CASSEVSSYEQYF.

This clonotype was detected only a few times. Without the conserved terminal phenylalanine or tryptophan, this CDR3 likely stems from a read error. V and J are TRBV7-8 and TRBJ2-7; D call uncertain. Germline V gene lookup returns CDR1 SGHVS and CDR2 FQNEAQ. V shed 7 bases and J shed 1 base, with 20 bases lying between them. There are 16 residues in the CDR3. The CDR3, as DNA: TGTGCCAGCACCCGCGGAAGACCCCTGGGTTCCTACGAGCAGTACCTC. Its translation: CASTRGRPLGSYEQYL.

This clonotype was seen many times. This sequence joins TRBV6-5 and TRBJ1-2; D is possibly TRBD1 (5 bases). The V and J ends lost 2 bases and 8 bases respectively, with 12 bases between them. The CDR3 loop spans 13 amino acids. Per germline, CDR1 MNHEY and CDR2 SVGAGI. For the CDR3, the DNA is TGTGCCAGCAGTTACGGGGCAGGTTACGGCTACACCTTC. It specifies CASSYGAGYGYTF.

The chain recombines TRBV15 with TRBJ2-7; 8 bases are a match to TRBD2. J gave up 3 bases and V 3 bases, and 10 bases lay outside the gene matches. The CDR3 is 16 amino acids. CDR1 and CDR2 from the germline V gene are LNHNV and YYDKDF (reference sequence). CDR3 loop: CATSREPGLGYYEQYF. The CDR3 DNA reads TGTGCCACCAGCAGGGAACCGGGACTAGGCTACTACGAGCAGTACTTC. Together with reference TRBV15 and TRBJ2-7, the CDR3 gives the full variable domain: DAMVIQNPRYQVTQFGKPVTLSCSQTLNHNVMYWYQQKSSQAPKLLFHYYDKDFNNEADTPDNFQSRRPNTSFCFLDIRSPGLGDTAMYLCATSREPGLGYYEQYFGPGTRLTVT.

In its sample, this clonotype was seen many times. The rearrangement links TRBV28 to TRBJ1-2; 8 bases match TRBD1. Germline values: CDR1 MDHEN, CDR2 SYDVKM. The junction had 13 bases not matched to a gene; V was cut back by 6 bases and J by 4 bases. CDR3 length equals 16 residues. CDR3 DNA sequence: TGTGCCAGCAGCACTCCCACCCGCGGACAGGGCTATGGCTACACCTTC. This encodes CASSTPTRGQGYGYTF.

This clonotype was seen repeatedly, ten times or more. The chain joins TRBV6-2 or TRBV6-3 to TRBJ2-7; no definite D call. There are 12 residues in the CDR3. CDR1 and CDR2 (germline): MNHEY, SVGEGT. Trimming pared 8 bases from V and 2 bases from J, leaving 10 bases between. The CDR3 DNA follows: TGTGCCAGCTCAGACCACCCCTACGAGCAGTACTTC. Amino acid sequence: CASSDHPYEQYF.

This clonotype has a count of ten or more. The V gene is TRBV19, the J gene TRBJ1-2; D gene uncertain. The CDR3 is 12 amino acids. Germline V lookup: CDR1 LNHDA, CDR2 SQIVND (reference sequence). Trimming removed 5 bases at V and 3 bases at J, with 7 bases between. CDR3 region: CASSPDYYGYTF. The CDR3 region has the DNA TGTGCCAGTAGTCCGGATTACTATGGCTACACCTTC.

This clonotype appeared many times. The chain links TRBV12-3 or TRBV12-4 to TRBJ2-5; D is perhaps TRBD1 (5 bases). V was cut by 5 bases and J by 7 bases, with 17 bases left in between. The CDR3 sequence is 14 residues long. Here the CDR3 DNA reads TGTGCCAGCAGTAGGATCGGTGGGGCCGGGACCCAGTACTTC. Protein: CASSRIGGAGTQYF.

This clonotype was seen at least ten times. The V call is TRBV28, the J call TRBJ1-5; D might be TRBD1 (5 bases). V lost 2 bases and J 7 bases, leaving 21 bases between the germline ends. Germline V gene lookup returns CDR1 MDHEN and CDR2 SYDVKM. CDR3 length: 17 residues. DNA for the CDR3: TGTGCCAGCAGTTTAGTTTCGCCTCGGGGCGCAGGGCAGCCCCAGCATTTT. It translates to CASSLVSPRGAGQPQHF.

The V call is TRBV12-3 or TRBV12-4, the J call TRBJ1-2, with D maybe TRBD1 (6 bases). The CDR3 covers 14 residues. Trimming took 4 bases from V and 4 from J, leaving 13 bases between them. CDR3 region: CASSSQGWGYGYTF. The CDR3 region has the DNA TGTGCCAGCAGTTCACAGGGTTGGGGCTATGGCTACACCTTC.

This clonotype was seen repeatedly, ten times or more. The chain carries TRBV7-2 and TRBJ1-3, with D unresolved. Germline loops: CDR1 SGHTA, CDR2 FQGNSA. The CDR3 is 13 residues long. Trimming removed 2 bases from V and 8 bases from J, with 10 bases in between. The chain's CDR3 is CASSLKGQDTIYF. Here the CDR3 DNA reads TGTGCCAGCAGCTTAAAAGGGCAAGACACCATATATTTT.

The table lists this clonotype with many counts. V gene TRBV11-2 combines with J gene TRBJ2-7, with a weak D call TRBD1 (5 bases). V lost 4 bases, J lost 5 bases, and 21 bases lay in between. This CDR3 comprises 16 residues. The germline V gene has CDR1 SGHAT and CDR2 FQNNGV. Written as DNA, the CDR3 is TGTGCCAGCAGCTATAACAGGAACTATGCGATCGACGAGCAGTACTTC. This sequence encodes CASSYNRNYAIDEQYF.

This clonotype was seen ten or more times. This CDR3 is CASSFSGTSGNQYEQYF. The CDR3, as DNA: TGTGCCAGCAGTTTTTCCGGGACTAGCGGGAATCAATACGAGCAGTACTTC. The chain joins TRBV27 to TRBJ2-7, with 13 bases fitting TRBD2. CDR3 size: 17 residues. Germline V CDR1 and CDR2: MNHEY, SMNVEV (reference sequence). Unmatched junction bases numbered 9, after V lost 3 bases and J lost 4 bases.

This clonotype was seen more than once but under ten times. The junction departs from the called germline gene at one end, perhaps through a read error. The V gene is TRBV29-1, the J gene TRBJ2-4; 9 nucleotides agree with TRBD1. The CDR3 is 14 amino acids. Germline CDR1 SQVTM, CDR2 ANQGSEA. Here the CDR3 DNA reads TGCAACGTTGAAGTAGGGACAGGGAGGAACATTCAGTACTTC. Protein product: CNVEVGTGRNIQYF.

This clonotype was recorded at least ten times. The rearrangement joins TRBV5-1 to TRBJ2-5, with TRBD2 matching over 10 bases. This CDR3 is built from 16 residues. Germline V gene data show CDR1 as SGHRS and CDR2 as YFSETQ. With V trimmed by 4 bases and J by 0 bases, 6 bases remained unmatched. In DNA form, the CDR3 reads TGCGCCAGCAGCGTTCTAGCGGGAGCCAACCAAGAGACCCAGTACTTC. The encoded protein is CASSVLAGANQETQYF.

This clonotype was counted many times. The genes are TRBV29-1 and TRBJ2-5; 7 bases agree with TRBD2. Germline lookup yields CDR1 SQVTM and CDR2 ANQGSEA. Germline trimming cut 4 bases from V and 2 bases from J; bases unmatched to any gene: 4. There are 13 residues in the CDR3. CDR3 sequence reads: CSVGGGLQETQYF. Written as DNA, the CDR3 is TGCAGCGTTGGGGGGGGACTTCAAGAGACCCAGTACTTC.

This chain connects TRBV4-3 to TRBJ2-7; D uncertain. Per the germline V gene, CDR1 is LGHNA and CDR2 is YSLEER. Trimming removed 0 bases at V and 0 bases at J, with 6 bases between. CDR3 length equals 14 residues. CDR3 sequence: CASSQETPSYEQYF. The CDR3, as DNA: TGCGCCAGCAGCCAAGAAACTCCCTCCTACGAGCAGTACTTC.

This chain uses TRBV25-1 with TRBJ1-2; no clear D. Trimming stripped 3 bases from V and 6 bases from J, with 14 bases between. The germline V gene has CDR1 MGHDK and CDR2 SYGVNS. The length of the CDR3 is 14 residues. DNA of the CDR3: TGTGCCAGCAGTGAGCCGTTGCAGACCCATGGCTACACCTTC. It translates to CASSEPLQTHGYTF.

This clonotype was picked up many times. This chain joins TRBV27 and TRBJ1-6, with 9 bases aligning to TRBD1. This CDR3 spans 12 amino acids. The germline gives CDR1 MNHEY, CDR2 SMNVEV (reference sequence). After removal of 8 bases from V and 11 bases from J, the junction contained 4 bases not matched to a gene. The chain's CDR3 is CASWDREAPLHF. The CDR3 region has the DNA TGTGCCAGCTGGGACAGGGAGGCACCCCTCCACTTT.

In this sample, this clonotype turned up many times. The chain combines TRBV19 with TRBJ1-3; D is undetermined. Looked up from germline, CDR1 is LNHDA and CDR2 is SQIVND (reference sequence). The V end lost 3 bases, the J end lost 5 bases, and 8 bases lay between the germline ends. CDR3 length equals 13 residues. CDR3 sequence (DNA): TGTGCCAGTAGTATGAACGGGCGAAACACCATATATTTT. Translated: CASSMNGRNTIYF.

There are many counts of this clonotype. V and J are TRBV6-5 and TRBJ2-5; tentative D call: TRBD2 (7 bases). V was clipped by 0 bases and J by 9 bases, with 17 bases between them. Looked up from germline, CDR1 is MNHEY and CDR2 is SVGAGI. CDR3 size: 15 residues. The DNA for the CDR3 is TGTGCCAGCAGTTACTCTTGGACGGAGGGGGGGCCCCAGTACTTC. Translating it yields CASSYSWTEGGPQYF.

This clonotype was counted at least ten times. The rearrangement uses TRBV20-1 and TRBJ2-5, with TRBD1 matching 9 bases. Germline loops: CDR1 DFQATT, CDR2 SNEGSKA (reference sequence). J was trimmed by 5 bases and V by 8 bases; bases with no gene match: 6. The CDR3 runs to 12 residues. The CDR3 reads CSLRTGDETQYF. For the CDR3, the DNA is TGCAGTCTCAGGACAGGGGACGAGACCCAGTACTTC.